The rows below give T cell receptor beta chains drawn from one sample of a study of blood T cells in healthy people across ages. From the 5' RACE reads, TCRdb called clonotypes with MiXCR, one entry per CDR3 protein. The profile shows about 800,000 distinct CDR3 sequences, 58% of them singletons. Sequenced input: blood. These receptors came from a man in his thirties or forties in good health. Each CDR3 is given with its conserved first and last residue.

TRBV7-2	TRBJ2-7	CASSLLLGGGTPEQYF
TRBV2	TRBJ2-1	CAGKDIRSYNEQFF
TRBV11-1	TRBJ2-1	CVSSLADSSQFF
TRBV13	TRBJ2-7	CASSFWGRSYEHYF
TRBV5-1	TRBJ2-7	CASSGSARALYEQYF
TRBV7-9	TRBJ1-3	CASSSGGSSGNTIYF
TRBV7-9	TRBJ1-2	CASSLGDGYTF
TRBV20-1	TRBJ2-7	CSASLSGLPYEQYF
TRBV25-1	TRBJ1-5	CASSGGRTPMPQHF
TRBV5-1	TRBJ2-4	CASSWTGVNIQYF
TRBV7-9	TRBJ2-5	CASSRAGVRETQYF
TRBV6-5	TRBJ1-6	CASSYIRDREGLTNSPLHF
TRBV24-1	TRBJ2-3	CATSEDGTDTQYF
TRBV12-3/TRBV12-4	TRBJ2-1	CASSFNINEQFF
TRBV15	TRBJ2-3	CATNPGTSGRANWGTDTQYF
TRBV29-1	TRBJ1-5	CSVGGGRESNQPLHF
TRBV20-1	TRBJ2-7	CSANVAYEQYF
TRBV3-1	TRBJ2-7	CASSPAGGPPMYF
TRBV6-5	TRBJ1-2	CASSYGSDSNYGYTF
TRBV27	.	CASSVSGHYEQYF
TRBV13	TRBJ1-1	CASSSREYGNGGTEAFF
TRBV5-1	TRBJ1-2	CASSGGQGINYGYTF
TRBV28	TRBJ2-7	CASSSGFIVYEQYF
TRBV25-1	.	CASSGDYYVGTQYF
TRBV6-2/TRBV6-3	.	CASSYSVTGQYYEQYF
TRBV12-3/TRBV12-4	TRBJ1-5	CASSLGSVGNQPQHF
TRBV24-1	TRBJ2-5	CATSDSGRVETQYF
TRBV20-1	TRBJ2-1	CSARDSFGGAQETQFF
TRBV7-2	.	CASSTGGTQYF
TRBV6-5	TRBJ2-7	CASLAGGPYNEQYF
TRBV12-3/TRBV12-4	TRBJ1-2	CASGLGLTGNYGYTF
TRBV28	TRBJ2-7	CASRPGARREQYF
TRBV14	.	CASSQDLGGETQYF
TRBV24-1	TRBJ2-1	CATSDSGLELNEQFF
TRBV7-2	TRBJ2-7	CASSLPTAGVHYEQYF
TRBV12-3/TRBV12-4	TRBJ1-1	CASSPHLNTEAFF
TRBV20-1	.	CSASGLAEYEQYF
TRBV20-1	TRBJ2-7	CSAKPGLAGVGWGEQYF
TRBV3-1	TRBJ1-2	CASRTLGTNYGYTF
TRBV12-3/TRBV12-4	TRBJ2-6	CASTSGQGALGGANVLTF
TRBV4-3	TRBJ2-1	CASSQGLGEQFF
TRBV7-8	TRBJ2-7	CASSPKNYEQYF
TRBV6-2/TRBV6-3	TRBJ2-5	CASGTSYLAGDQYF
TRBV29-1	TRBJ1-4	CSVEVGSQLFF
TRBV29-1	TRBJ1-2	CSVLADPNYGYTF
TRBV6-5	TRBJ2-7	CASSDNAGRYF
TRBV29-1	TRBJ2-3	CSVEGERLAGTDTQYF
TRBV29-1	TRBJ1-5	CSVKDSSNQPQHF
TRBV4-1	.	CASSQEPGIGQPQYF
TRBV7-2	TRBJ2-6	CASVQRSGANVLTF